This is a list of T cell receptor beta chains from one sample in a study of beta chain features in type 1 diabetes. The method was immunoSEQ multiplex PCR; TCRdb's version includes in-frame clones alone and lacks a portion of them. The sample lists around 710,000 clones, roughly an eighth occurring once. The sequencing input was naive CD4+ T cells from blood. The receptor source for this set is a man under 40 with type 1 diabetes. Both conserved end residues are part of each CDR3. Fields, in order: clone size, D gene, V gene, J gene, CDR3 DNA, CDR3 protein. The D gene is left open where the match is weak. A row's size may be missing; if present it is once, few, many or a size class.

few	NA	TRBV13	TRBJ1-5	TGTGCCAGCAGCTTAGGCCGGCAGGGGCGTCAGCCCCAGCATTTT	CASSLGRQGRQPQHF
few	NA	TRBV27	TRBJ2-2	TGTGCCAGCAGTTTCGGACAGACGGGGACCGGGGAGCTGTTTTTT	CASSFGQTGTGELFF
NA	NA	TRBV5-1	TRBJ1-5	TGCGCCAGCAGCCCTCGGGGGGGCAATCAGCCCCAGCATTTT	CASSPRGGNQPQHF
NA	TRBD2	TRBV11-2	TRBJ2-5	TGTGCCAGCAGCCTCCTAGCGGGAGACGGAGAGACCCAGTACTTC	CASSLLAGDGETQYF
few	TRBD1	TRBV27	TRBJ2-4	TGTGCCAGCAGTTTGCTACAGGGGACCCGAAACATTCAGTACTTC	CASSLLQGTRNIQYF
NA	NA	TRBV7-6	TRBJ1-6	TGTGCCAGCAGGGCAGCAGGGTGGGATTCACCCCTCCACTTT	CASRAAGWDSPLHF
NA	TRBD2	TRBV10-3	TRBJ2-3	TGTGCCATCACCTCGGGACTAGCGGGGGGTGGTACAGATACGCAGTATTTT	CAITSGLAGGGTDTQYF
few	TRBD1	TRBV7-9	TRBJ1-4	TGTGCCAGCAGCTCGAACCAGGGGGCAGATGAAAAACTGTTTTTT	CASSSNQGADEKLFF
NA	NA	TRBV5-4	TRBJ2-4	TGTGCCAGCAGCCGACCGGGACCTGAAAACATTCAGTACTTC	CASSRPGPENIQYF
few	TRBD2	TRBV6-1	TRBJ2-3	TGTGCCAGCAATCCCCTAGCGGGCACAGATACGCAGTATTTT	CASNPLAGTDTQYF
NA	NA	TRBV10-3	TRBJ1-2	TGTGCCATCAGTGAGAAGGGTTTGGACTATGGCTACACCTTC	CAISEKGLDYGYTF
few	TRBD1	TRBV5-1	TRBJ1-1	TGCGCCAGCAGCTTGGGACGGACAGGGGTGAACACTGAAGCTTTCTTT	CASSLGRTGVNTEAFF
few	NA	TRBV5-6	TRBJ2-3	TGTGCCAGCAGCTCACGCGATACGCAGTATTTT	CASSSRDTQYF
few	TRBD1	TRBV27	TRBJ2-7	TGTGCCAGCAGTTCCACCGGGACAGAGGGCTACGAGCAGTACTTC	CASSSTGTEGYEQYF
NA	NA	TRBV5-1	TRBJ2-5	TGCGCCAGCAGCTTGGCAGGGATGAGGCAAGAGACCCAGTACTTC	CASSLAGMRQETQYF
few	TRBD2	TRBV5-1	TRBJ2-3	TGCGCCAGCAGCCTTAGCGGGGAGGTAGATACGCAGTATTTT	CASSLSGEVDTQYF
NA	NA	TRBV10-3	TRBJ1-2	TGTGCCATCAGTGACGCTGGACAGAACTATGGCTACACCTTC	CAISDAGQNYGYTF
NA	NA	TRBV19	TRBJ1-4	TGTGCCAGTGGCACCGGCAGGTCGCATAATGAAAAACTGTTTTTT	CASGTGRSHNEKLFF
NA	NA	TRBV6-5	TRBJ2-4	TGTGCCAGCAGTTACGACGGGCGGGCCAAAAACATTCAGTACTTC	CASSYDGRAKNIQYF
NA	TRBD1	TRBV7-9	TRBJ1-1	TGTGCCAGCAGCGCCGTGACAGGGGGCGACACTGAAGCTTTCTTT	CASSAVTGGDTEAFF
few	TRBD2	TRBV11-2	TRBJ2-3	TGTGCCAGCAGCCCCCGGGGGGGGGTCACAGATACGCAGTATTTT	CASSPRGGVTDTQYF
NA	NA	TRBV7-2	TRBJ1-4	TGTGCCAGCAGCACAGCACAGGCAGGGAATAATGAAAAACTGTTTTTT	CASSTAQAGNNEKLFF
NA	NA	TRBV2	TRBJ2-7	TGTGCCAGCACCGTGAAGGGGCCCTACGAGCAGTACTTC	CASTVKGPYEQYF
NA	NA	TRBV7-2	TRBJ1-2	TGTGCCAGCAGCTTCGGAGCTAACTATGGCTACACCTTC	CASSFGANYGYTF
few	NA	TRBV29-1	TRBJ2-3	TGCAGCGTTGAATTCGGGACAAGTAATGTAGATACGCAGTATTTT	CSVEFGTSNVDTQYF
NA	TRBD2	TRBV13	TRBJ2-1	TGTGCCAGCAGCTCCCCTAGCGGGGGAAGGCAGGAGCAGTTCTTC	CASSSPSGGRQEQFF
NA	TRBD1	TRBV27	TRBJ2-1	TGTGCCAGCAGTAAGGGGACAGGACACAATGAGCAGTTCTTC	CASSKGTGHNEQFF
few	TRBD2	TRBV29-1	TRBJ2-1	TGCAGCGGCGTACTAGCGGGGGGGTACTTCGCCGTCCTCGTCAATGAGCAGTTCTTC	CSGVLAGGYFAVLVNEQFF
NA	NA	TRBV19	TRBJ2-7	TGTGCCAGTAGTAAGCAGGATAGAACTTACGAGCAGTACTTC	CASSKQDRTYEQYF
NA	NA	TRBV11-2	TRBJ1-2	TGTGCCAGCAGCTTGGGGGCAGACTATGGCTACACCTTC	CASSLGADYGYTF
NA	NA	TRBV2	TRBJ2-3	TGTGCCAGCAGTGAAGTCAGCATCACAGATACGCAGTATTTT	CASSEVSITDTQYF
NA	NA	TRBV18	TRBJ1-4	TGTGCCAGCTCACCGGGGTCTGAGGAAAAACTGTTTTTT	CASSPGSEEKLFF
few	TRBD2	TRBV4-3	TRBJ2-4	TGCGCCAGCAGCCAAGATGGACTAGCGGGGGGTTATAACATTCAGTACTTC	CASSQDGLAGGYNIQYF
few	NA	TRBV7-3	TRBJ2-5	TGTGCCAGCAGCTTAACGGGGATGGGCCGGTCAGAGACCCAGTACTTC	CASSLTGMGRSETQYF
NA	NA	TRBV7-9	TRBJ1-6	TGTGCCAGCACCTCCAATGGGGATAATTCACCCCTCCACTTT	CASTSNGDNSPLHF
NA	NA	TRBV7-2	TRBJ2-5	TGTGCCAGCAGCCCAGCAGCAGGTCCGGAGACCCAGTACTTC	CASSPAAGPETQYF
few	TRBD1	TRBV10-3	TRBJ2-5	TGTGCCATCGGGACAGGGGGAGAGACCCAGTACTTC	CAIGTGGETQYF
NA	NA	TRBV2	TRBJ1-2	TGTGCCAGCCTTCTCGGGGGCCGTGGCTACACCTTC	CASLLGGRGYTF
few	TRBD1	TRBV7-6	TRBJ2-5	TGTGCCAGCAGCTCGAGGCCGGGACAGGTACAAGAGACCCAGTACTTC	CASSSRPGQVQETQYF
NA	NA	TRBV18	TRBJ2-5	TGTGCCAGCTCACCTTCTTTACTCCAAGAGACCCAGTACTTC	CASSPSLLQETQYF
few	NA	TRBV10-3	TRBJ2-7	TGTGCCATCAGCACAACCTACGAGCAGTACTTC	CAISTTYEQYF
few	TRBD1	TRBV9	TRBJ2-4	TGTGCCAGCAGCGTAGCAGGGGGCCTCAAAAACATTCAGTACTTC	CASSVAGGLKNIQYF
NA	NA	TRBV4-2	TRBJ1-2	TGTGCCAGCAGCCGTGGGGATGGCTACACCTTC	CASSRGDGYTF
few	TRBD1	TRBV9	TRBJ1-6	TGTGCCAGCGGCCGACAGGGGGATTCACCCCTCCACTTT	CASGRQGDSPLHF
few	NA	TRBV4-3	TRBJ1-4	TGCGCCAGCAGCCAAGAAAGTCACAAAAATGAAAAACTGTTTTTT	CASSQESHKNEKLFF
NA	NA	TRBV5-1	TRBJ2-7	TGCGCCAGCAGCTTCGGACAGATCTACGAGCAGTACTTC	CASSFGQIYEQYF
few	NA	TRBV28	TRBJ2-7	TGTGCCAGCAGTCCCCCCTACCGCTCCTACGAGCAGTACTTC	CASSPPYRSYEQYF
NA	NA	TRBV19	TRBJ1-2	TGTGCCAGTAGTAACCAGGGGACTAACTATGGCTACACCTTC	CASSNQGTNYGYTF
NA	TRBD2	TRBV28	TRBJ2-3	TGTGCCAGCTCAACAGCGGGGGGCACAGATACGCAGTATTTT	CASSTAGGTDTQYF
NA	NA	TRBV9	TRBJ1-3	TGTGCCAGCAGCGTGGGCTCTCGAGGAAACACCATATATTTT	CASSVGSRGNTIYF
NA	NA	TRBV25-1	TRBJ1-1	TGTGCCAGCAGTGAATTGGGGGCGGCTCTCACTGAAGCTTTCTTT	CASSELGAALTEAFF
few	NA	TRBV9	TRBJ2-3	TGTGCCAGCAGCGTTTCAGTTAGCACAGATACGCAGTATTTT	CASSVSVSTDTQYF
NA	NA	TRBV13	TRBJ2-2	TGTGCCAGCAGCTTAGCAGGGCCCGGGGAGCTGTTTTTT	CASSLAGPGELFF
NA	TRBD2	TRBV7-2	TRBJ2-5	TGTGCCAGCAGCTTAGGAGTGACTAGCGGGGCAGCAGCAGAGACCCAGTACTTC	CASSLGVTSGAAAETQYF
few	TRBD1	TRBV9	TRBJ2-5	TGTGCCAGCAGCGTAAGAACAGGGGGACAAGAGACCCAGTACTTC	CASSVRTGGQETQYF
NA	TRBD1	TRBV14	TRBJ1-6	TGTGCCAGCAGCCAAGAAGCCGGACAGGGGGCCTCCTATAATTCACCCCTCCACTTT	CASSQEAGQGASYNSPLHF
NA	TRBD2	TRBV6-5	TRBJ2-7	TGTGCCAGCACGACTCGGTGGGGGGGCTACGAGCAGTACTTC	CASTTRWGGYEQYF